Sequencing of this T cell receptor (beta chain) was carried out in a study of beta chain features in type 1 diabetes. Study in general: Age, gender and cell yields were similar between patients and healthy donors.

The germline V gene encodes CDR1 SGHRS and CDR2 YFSETQ. J was trimmed by 1 base and V by 0 bases; bases with no gene match: 8. CDR3 length: 18 amino acids. As regards this clone: Its antigen is not identified.

Expressed TCRB transcripts were sequenced after all isolated RNA was converted to cDNA. Libraries were prepared by immunoSEQ multiplex PCR; TCRdb keeps only in-frame clonotypes and omits some of them. The sample comprises about 53,000 clones, under 75% of which are singletons, and 0.29% rests with the top ten. General study findings and limits: Shortening that was moderate but significant affected the TCRB CDR3s of Type 1 diabetes patients in all four CD4+ subsets. Using cDNA template may skew counts toward highly expressing activated cells.

Averaging about 120 mL, one heparinised blood draw was given by each donor. This TCR came from a woman aged 30 to 39 with type 1 diabetes. This chain joins TRBV5-1 and TRBJ2-1, with TRBD2 matching over 9 bases. Sequenced material: stem cell memory CD4+ T cells from blood. This chain's CDR3 is CASSLGTSALLSYNEQFF. DNA for the CDR3: TGCGCCAGCAGCTTGGGGACTAGCGCCCTTCTTTCCTACAATGAGCAGTTCTTC.